This T cell receptor (beta chain) was recovered during a study of T-cell reconstitution after alpha-beta-depleted transplantation in children. Findings of the study overall: Reports say that about two months after transplant, the alpha-beta T cells came out of several hundred graft clones that had expanded.

Unique molecular identifiers featured in how the TCRbeta library was prepared. Using its own MiXCR run on the PCR reads, TCRdb lists one record per CDR3 protein. This table holds about 590,000 distinct CDR3 sequences, around 13% found once. A word on this clonotype: Its matching antigen is unknown.

This clonotype was sampled from a male patient younger than 18 who had a stem cell transplant for acute myeloid leukemia, so the T cells may come from the graft donor. The sample here was PBMCs, mostly from graft donor cells, taken 360 days after TCRalphabeta/CD19-depleted stem cell transplant.

CDR3 in amino acids: CASAFRQGSDSPLHF. The CDR3 DNA reads as TGTGCCAGCGCCTTCCGACAGGGGTCAGATTCACCCCTCCACTTT. The chain uses TRBV2 and TRBJ1-6; TRBD1 matches 8 bases. The CDR3 sequence is 15 residues long. CDR1 is SNHLY and CDR2 is FYNNEI in the germline V gene. Trimming took 8 bases from V and 8 from J; bases not matched to a gene: 11.